These T cell receptor beta chains were read from a single sample in a study of control samples from healthy donors and cancer patients. Here immunoSEQ multiplex PCR was the method, and the copy in TCRdb shows in-frame clones only, minus some. The sample includes just over 150,000 clones, over 85% of them seen just once. The sample comprised blood. The source is a man aged 50-59 years in good health. Each CDR3 is given with its conserved first and last residue. Fields, in order: D gene, V gene, clone size, J gene, CDR3 DNA, CDR3 protein. The D gene is left open where the match is weak. Clone size, where shown, is once, few, many, or a class for clones that have expanded.

>TRBD1|TRBV6-2/TRBV6-3|once|TRBJ2-6
TGTGCCAGCAGCCGGACAGGGGCTACTGGGGCCAACGTCCTGACTTTC
CASSRTGATGANVLTF
>TRBD1|TRBV20-1|-|TRBJ2-7
TGCAGTGCTAGTCTCCAGGGGGCCTACGAGCAGTACTTC
CSASLQGAYEQYF
>TRBD1|TRBV28|once|TRBJ1-4
TGTGCCAGCAGTGCCGGGACAGATAATGAAAAACTGTTTTTT
CASSAGTDNEKLFF
>TRBD2|TRBV5-6|-|TRBJ2-1
TGTGCCAGCAGTTTTAGCGGGATCGGCAATGAGCAGTTCTTC
CASSFSGIGNEQFF
>TRBD2|TRBV14|-|TRBJ2-1
TGTGCCAGCAGCCAAGAGGCTAGCGGGAGTGGTTGGTACAATGAGCAGTTCTTC
CASSQEASGSGWYNEQFF
>TRBD1|TRBV28|-|TRBJ2-4
TGTGCCAGCAGTTTAGCCTCAGGGGGTAATGGGAACATTCAGTACTTC
CASSLASGGNGNIQYF
>TRBD1|TRBV6-5|-|TRBJ1-1
TGTGCCAGCAAAGCCACAGGGGTGACCACTGAAGCTTTCTTT
CASKATGVTTEAFF
>TRBD2|TRBV9|-|TRBJ2-7
TGTGCCAGCAGCGTAGGTAGGGACTACAACTACGAGCAGTACTTC
CASSVGRDYNYEQYF
>TRBD1|TRBV5-6|-|TRBJ2-7
TGTGCCAGCAGCTTGTTGGAACAGGGGGGCTACGAGCAGTACTTC
CASSLLEQGGYEQYF
>-|TRBV28|-|TRBJ1-5
TGTGCCAGCACTTTTGTGGGGGAATTCAATCAGCCCCAGCATTTT
CASTFVGEFNQPQHF
>TRBD1|TRBV27|-|TRBJ2-7
TGTGCCAGCAGTTTAGGGACAGGGGGCTACTACGAGCAGTACTTC
CASSLGTGGYYEQYF